A single sample is the source of the 10 T cell receptor beta chains below, sequenced in a study of blood T cell repertoires in COVID-19. TCRdb's table, derived via immunoSEQ multiplex PCR, lists solely in-frame clones and lacks some. Seen here are some 200,000 clones, around 83% observed once, and the top ten hold around 3%. The specimen was peripheral blood. The receptors here all came from a man in his fifties or sixties who had recovered from COVID-19.

The rearrangement uses TRBV29-1 and TRBJ2-5, with 12 bases fitting TRBD2. The CDR3 contains 15 residues. V lost 5 bases to trimming and J lost 0 bases; unmatched junction nucleotides: 4. Germline CDR1 reads SQVTM; CDR2 reads ANQGSEA. Here the CDR3 reads CSVFWTSGNQETQYF. The CDR3 coding sequence is TGCAGCGTTTTCTGGACTAGCGGGAACCAAGAGACCCAGTACTTC.

The chain joins TRBV6-5 to TRBJ2-1; D possibly corresponds to TRBD2 (5 bases). This CDR3 region has 15 residues. Looked up from germline, CDR1 is MNHEY and CDR2 is SVGAGI. V lost 7 bases, J lost 2 bases, and 15 bases lay in between. The CDR3 here is CASNKGPGTYNEQFF. In DNA, the CDR3 is TGTGCCAGCAACAAAGGCCCGGGAACCTACAATGAGCAGTTCTTC.

The chain recombines TRBV27 with TRBJ2-7; 7 bases agree with TRBD2. The junction had 3 bases not matched to a gene; V was cut back by 2 bases and J by 5 bases. The CDR3 is 13 residues long. Germline lookup yields CDR1 MNHEY and CDR2 SMNVEV (reference sequence). The CDR3 protein is CASSLREGNEQYF. The CDR3, as DNA: TGTGCCAGCAGTTTAAGGGAGGGTAACGAGCAGTACTTC.

The chain employs TRBV27 and TRBJ1-1, with D perhaps TRBD1 (5 bases). CDR3 length: 15 residues. With 2 bases removed from V and 2 bases from J, the gap between germline ends came to 12 bases. In germline, CDR1 is MNHEY, CDR2 SMNVEV (reference sequence). The CDR3 sequence: CASSLAVDSNTEAFF. The CDR3 region has the DNA TGTGCCAGCAGTTTAGCGGTCGACAGTAACACTGAAGCTTTCTTT.

The chain couples TRBV7-2 to TRBJ1-1, with 7 bases aligning to TRBD1. The germline CDR1 and CDR2 sequences are SGHTA and FQGNSA. V shed 3 bases, J shed 10 bases, and the junction held 8 bases outside the gene matches. The CDR3 length is 13 residues. The CDR3 DNA reads as TGTGCCAGCAGCTTCGACAGTCCAGGGGGAGCTTTCTTT. Translation gives CASSFDSPGGAFF.

As regards this clone: The sample carries other DNA sequences with the same CDR3. This sequence joins TRBV20-1 and TRBJ1-2, with D perhaps TRBD1 (5 bases). There are 10 residues in the CDR3. Per germline, CDR1 DFQATT and CDR2 SNEGSKA (reference sequence). Trimming took 1 base from V and 8 from J, leaving 5 bases between them. The CDR3 reads CSARGQGYTF. The CDR3 DNA reads as TGCAGTGCTAGAGGACAGGGCTACACCTTC.

V gene TRBV11-2 combines with J gene TRBJ2-2; D is unclear. V lost 5 bases and J 6 bases, leaving 13 bases between the germline ends. Germline CDR1 is SGHAT and CDR2 is FQNNGV. This CDR3 spans 14 amino acids. CDR3 DNA sequence: TGTGCCAGCAGCGAATGGAGAGGTTCCGGGGAGCTGTTTTTT. As protein: CASSEWRGSGELFF.

This clone was observed a single time. The CDR3 coding sequence is TGTGCCAGCAGCCAAGCAACAGGGGATCGTTACAATGAGCAGTTCTTC. Amino acids: CASSQATGDRYNEQFF. V usage is TRBV14 and J usage is TRBJ2-1, with 7 bases identical to TRBD1. Germline V CDR1 and CDR2: SGHDN, FVKESK. The V gene end was trimmed by 1 base and the J gene end by 4 bases; junction bases not matched to a gene: 7. The CDR3 is 16 amino acids.

The CDR3 loop reads CASSTSWTGQGGYTF. CDR3 DNA: TGTGCCAGCAGCACAAGTTGGACAGGGCAGGGCGGCTACACCTTC. V usage is TRBV5-6 and J usage is TRBJ1-2, with TRBD1 matching 8 bases. Germline V lookup: CDR1 SGHDT, CDR2 YYEEEE. Losses at the gene ends were 4 bases for V and 8 bases for J; bases not matched to a gene: 13. CDR3 length: 15 residues.

This sequence joins TRBV18 and TRBJ2-5, with D hard to call. Trimming cost V 4 bases and J 5 bases, with 11 bases left between them. The CDR3 runs to 13 residues. Per germline, CDR1 KGHSH and CDR2 LQKENI. DNA for the CDR3: TGTGCCAGCTCACTTGTACCGGTGGAGACCCAGTACTTC. This codes for CASSLVPVETQYF.